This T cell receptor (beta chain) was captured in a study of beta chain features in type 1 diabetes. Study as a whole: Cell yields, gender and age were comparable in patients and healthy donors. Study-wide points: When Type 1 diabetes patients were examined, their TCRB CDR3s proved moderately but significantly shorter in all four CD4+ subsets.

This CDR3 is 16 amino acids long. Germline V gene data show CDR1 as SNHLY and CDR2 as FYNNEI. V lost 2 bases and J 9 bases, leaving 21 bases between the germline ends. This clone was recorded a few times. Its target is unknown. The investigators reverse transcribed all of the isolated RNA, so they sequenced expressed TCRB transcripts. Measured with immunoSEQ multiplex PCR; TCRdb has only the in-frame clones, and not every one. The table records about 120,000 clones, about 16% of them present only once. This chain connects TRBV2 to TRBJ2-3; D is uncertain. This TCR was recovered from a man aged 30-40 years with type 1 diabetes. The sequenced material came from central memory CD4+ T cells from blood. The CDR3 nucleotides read TGTGCCAGCAGTGAAAGTCGGACCGGATCACTGGGGACGCAGTATTTT. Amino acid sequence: CASSESRTGSLGTQYF.